Listed below are T cell receptor beta chains from one sample, sequenced in a study of human T cells and chemical hapten exposure. TCRdb processed the RACE reads anew with MiXCR; each CDR3 protein has one entry. The table includes fewer than 100,000 distinct CDR3 sequences, about 9.3% detected once. Sequences were derived from whole blood, sampled in connection with sensitization to the hapten diphenylcyclopropenone (DPC). The source of these receptors is a woman aged 40 to 55 with alopecia areata. Some clones in this sample may be carry-over from other donors' samples. CDR3s include the opening cysteine and the closing phenylalanine or tryptophan. The order of the fields is CDR3 DNA, CDR3 protein, D gene, V gene, J gene, clone size. The D gene is left open where the match is weak. Only some rows state a clone size, as once, few, many or a class for expanded clones.

TGCGCCAGCAGCGTTACAGGGACTGGAAACACCATATATTTT	CASSVTGTGNTIYF	-	TRBV5-1	TRBJ1-3	-
TGCGCCAGCAGCCAAGATGGGAGCCCGAGGGGGGAAAAACTGTTTTTT	CASSQDGSPRGEKLFF	-	TRBV4-1	TRBJ1-4	-
TGCAGTGTAAGCAGGGCGAGCTCCTATAATTCACCCCTCCACTTT	CSVSRASSYNSPLHF	-	TRBV20-1	TRBJ1-6	many
TGCGCCAGCAGTCTACAGGGGGTTGGTGAAAAACTGTTTTTT	CASSLQGVGEKLFF	TRBD1	TRBV4-1	TRBJ1-4	-
TGTGCCAGCAGTTACGACATACAGGGAGATACGCAGTATTTT	CASSYDIQGDTQYF	-	TRBV6-5	TRBJ2-3	-
TGCAGCGTTGCAGTACAGCTCTCCTACAATGAGCAGTTCTTC	CSVAVQLSYNEQFF	-	TRBV29-1	TRBJ2-1	-
TGTGCCAGCAGCGGACTAGCGGGAGTTGAGCAGTTCTTC	CASSGLAGVEQFF	TRBD2	TRBV9	TRBJ2-1	-
TGTGCCAGCAGCTCCGGGATTCCAGCCTACGAGCAGTACTTC	CASSSGIPAYEQYF	-	TRBV5-6	TRBJ2-7	-
TGTGCCAGCAGCGTAGGAGGGACAAACACTGAAGCTTTCTTT	CASSVGGTNTEAFF	-	TRBV9	TRBJ1-1	-
TGTGCCAGCAGTGAGAGCTACAATGAGCAGTTCTTC	CASSESYNEQFF	-	TRBV2	TRBJ2-1	-
TGTGCCATCTCCGGGACAGTGTATATGGAGCTGTTTTTT	CAISGTVYMELFF	TRBD1	TRBV10-3	TRBJ2-2	many
TGCAGTTCCAGCGGGGAGGATCAGCCCCAGCATTTT	CSSSGEDQPQHF	-	TRBV20-1	TRBJ1-5	-
TGTGCCAGTAAGATCCGGGCCAACACAGATACGCAGTATTTT	CASKIRANTDTQYF	-	TRBV19	TRBJ2-3	many
TGTGCCAGCAGCTTATATGGCGGGACTAGCGGGAGCCGGTACAATGAGCAGTTCTTC	CASSLYGGTSGSRYNEQFF	TRBD2	TRBV7-9	TRBJ2-1	medium-sized
TGTGCCAGCAGCCATAATGGTGTAGCGGGCAATGAGCAGTTCTTC	CASSHNGVAGNEQFF	TRBD2	TRBV4-2	TRBJ2-1	-
TGCGCCAGCAGCCAGTACACGGGGGGGGTACAAGAGACCCAGTACTTC	CASSQYTGGVQETQYF	TRBD2	TRBV4-1	TRBJ2-5	many
TGCAGTGCTAGAGGACTAGCGGGGCCAGATACGCAGTATTTT	CSARGLAGPDTQYF	TRBD2	TRBV20-1	TRBJ2-3	many
TGTGCCAGCAGAACGACAGGGTGGGGCGCAGATACGCAGTATTTT	CASRTTGWGADTQYF	TRBD1	TRBV7-6	TRBJ2-3	-
TGTGCCAGTACTCGGACTAGCGGGAGCTACAATGAGCAGTTCTTC	CASTRTSGSYNEQFF	TRBD2	TRBV19	TRBJ2-1	many
TGCAGCGTTGGAGGGGTGCGGAATGAGCAGTTCTTC	CSVGGVRNEQFF	-	TRBV29-1	TRBJ2-1	many
TGCAGTGCTAGCCTCCTAACCTACGAGCAGTACTTC	CSASLLTYEQYF	-	TRBV20-1	TRBJ2-7	-
TGTGCCAGCAGCAACGACCGGGAGCAGTACTTC	CASSNDREQYF	-	TRBV7-9	TRBJ2-7	-
TGTGCCAGCAGTTTCGGGACTAGCGGGAGCGCCGGGGAGCTGTTTTTT	CASSFGTSGSAGELFF	TRBD2	TRBV6-4	TRBJ2-2	many
TGTGCAAGTCGCACGGGACTAGCGGGAGATAATGAGCAGTTCTTC	CASRTGLAGDNEQFF	-	TRBV12-2	TRBJ2-1	-
TGTGCCAGCAGCGTAGTCGGGGAGGGCCAAGAGACCCAGTACTTC	CASSVVGEGQETQYF	TRBD2	TRBV9	TRBJ2-5	few
TGTGCCAGTAGTAAGACAAGCCTTCTCGGCGAGCAGTACTTC	CASSKTSLLGEQYF	-	TRBV19	TRBJ2-7	many
TGTGCCAGCAAGACGGGGGACTTCAATTCACCCCTCCACTTT	CASKTGDFNSPLHF	-	TRBV6-6	TRBJ1-6	many
TGTGCCAGTACCCTAGCGGGAGACCCCAACAATGAGCAGTTCTTC	CASTLAGDPNNEQFF	TRBD2	TRBV19	TRBJ2-1	-